Listed below are T cell receptor beta chains from one sample, sequenced in a study of CXCR3-negative and CXCR3-positive naive CD8 T cells. TCRdb derives one entry per CDR3 protein from the 5' RACE reads, leaving out DNA. This table holds 100,000 to 150,000 distinct CDR3 sequences. The specimen was naive CXCR3- CD8+ T cells from blood. The receptor set was obtained from a human donor in good health. Some clones in this sample may be carry-over from other donors' samples. Both conserved end residues are part of each CDR3.

15 | TRBJ2-1 | TRBV7-8 | CASSTLAGGPNEQFF
13 | TRBJ2-3 | TRBV7-9 | CASSLFAADTQYF
14 | TRBJ2-7 | TRBV6-1 | CASSEPRGLGEQYF
17 | TRBJ2-2 | TRBV20-1 | CSARGPLAGGNTGELFF
15 | TRBJ1-1 | TRBV6-5 | CASSYGSLGVPEAFF
15 | TRBJ1-2 | TRBV14 | CASSQTETSNYGYTF
14 | TRBJ1-1 | TRBV28 | CASRRRGAGTEAFF
13 | TRBJ2-1 | TRBV28 | CASSSGPADEQFF
16 | TRBJ2-7 | TRBV28 | CASSPLAVLSSYEQYF
15 | TRBJ2-5 | TRBV6-1 | CASIAPAGGQETQYF
14 | TRBJ2-7 | TRBV29-1 | CSVGHRGAAYEQYF
16 | TRBJ2-1 | TRBV29-1 | CSVEDGAGGSYNEQFF
16 | TRBJ2-1 | TRBV14 | CASSQVAVSSYNEQFF
13 | TRBJ2-7 | TRBV2 | CAIMGDGSYEQYF
11 | TRBJ2-7 | TRBV29-1 | CSVRGSYEQYF
12 | TRBJ1-1 | TRBV29-1 | CSVVESDSSAFF
11 | TRBJ2-7 | TRBV20-1 | CSARVGREQYF
13 | TRBJ1-1 | TRBV19 | CASRGGVGTEAFF
18 | TRBJ2-7 | TRBV6-5 | CASSYTPQRLAGDYEQYF
18 | TRBJ2-3 | TRBV27 | CASSIMGLAGVPVDTQYF
14 | TRBJ2-7 | TRBV4-2 | CASKTGTGAYEQYF
14 | TRBJ2-7 | TRBV4-3 | CASSFDRGQSEQYF
11 | TRBJ2-3 | TRBV20-1 | CSARDGITRYF
15 | TRBJ1-1 | TRBV9 | CASSPRAGASTEAFF
16 | TRBJ2-5 | TRBV6-5 | CASTLRPGAMGETQYF
14 | TRBJ1-5 | TRBV28 | CASSSPGENQPQHF
19 | TRBJ2-1 | TRBV12-3/TRBV12-4 | CASSFLVPKGDASYNEQFF
15 | TRBJ2-5 | TRBV5-1 | CASSPLRGAQETQYF
17 | TRBJ1-6 | TRBV19 | CASLPDGRAYYNSPLHF
13 | TRBJ2-7 | TRBV29-1 | CSVGQTNSYEQYF
17 | TRBJ2-7 | TRBV4-1 | CASSQDWRTFAVYEQYF
12 | TRBJ2-3 | TRBV13 | CASSLVGDTQYF
16 | TRBJ2-1 | TRBV29-1 | CSVEGFQGRTYNEQFF
15 | TRBJ2-1 | TRBV12-3/TRBV12-4 | CASSPDPNPYNEQFF
13 | TRBJ2-1 | TRBV29-1 | CSVDRGGQSEQFF